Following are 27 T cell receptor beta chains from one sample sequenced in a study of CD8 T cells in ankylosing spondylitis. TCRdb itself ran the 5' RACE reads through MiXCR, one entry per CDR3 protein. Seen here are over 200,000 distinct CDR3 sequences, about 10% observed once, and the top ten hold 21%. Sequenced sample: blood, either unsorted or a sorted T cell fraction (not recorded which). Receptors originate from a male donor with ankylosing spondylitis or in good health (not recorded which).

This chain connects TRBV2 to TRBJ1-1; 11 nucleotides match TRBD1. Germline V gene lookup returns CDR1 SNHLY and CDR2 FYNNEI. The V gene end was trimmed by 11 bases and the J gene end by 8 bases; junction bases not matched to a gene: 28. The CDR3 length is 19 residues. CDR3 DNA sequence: TGTGCCTTCTGGCCACTCCCCAAAAATCCGGGACAGGGGGTTTCCGAAGCTTTCTTT. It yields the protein CAFWPLPKNPGQGVSEAFF.

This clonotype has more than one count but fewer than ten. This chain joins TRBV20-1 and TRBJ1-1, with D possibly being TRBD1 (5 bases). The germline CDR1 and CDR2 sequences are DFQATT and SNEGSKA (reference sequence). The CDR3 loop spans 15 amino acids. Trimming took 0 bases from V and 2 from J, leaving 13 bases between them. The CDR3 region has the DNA TGCAGTGCTAGAGATGGGGGAAGGGGAAACACTGAAGCTTTCTTT. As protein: CSARDGGRGNTEAFF.

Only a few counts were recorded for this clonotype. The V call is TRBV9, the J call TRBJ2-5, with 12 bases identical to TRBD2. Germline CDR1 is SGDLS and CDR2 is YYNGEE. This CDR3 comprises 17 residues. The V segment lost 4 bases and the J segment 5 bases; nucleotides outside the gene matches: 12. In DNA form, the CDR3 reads TGTGCCAGCAGCTCCGGACTAGCGGGGAACAACGGGGAGACCCAGTACTTC. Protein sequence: CASSSGLAGNNGETQYF.

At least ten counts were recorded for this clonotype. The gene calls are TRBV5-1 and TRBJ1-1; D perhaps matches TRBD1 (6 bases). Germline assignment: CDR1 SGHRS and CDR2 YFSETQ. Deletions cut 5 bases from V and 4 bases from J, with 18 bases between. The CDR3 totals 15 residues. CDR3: CASRKGDGGSTEAFF. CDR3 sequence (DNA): TGCGCCAGCAGAAAGGGGGACGGTGGTAGCACTGAAGCTTTCTTT.

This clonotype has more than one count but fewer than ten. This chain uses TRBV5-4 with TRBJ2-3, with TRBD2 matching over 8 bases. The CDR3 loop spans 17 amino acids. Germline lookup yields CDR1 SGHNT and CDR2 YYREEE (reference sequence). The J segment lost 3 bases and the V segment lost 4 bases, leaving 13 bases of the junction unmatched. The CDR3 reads CASSPGGAGVITDTQYF. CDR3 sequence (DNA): TGTGCCAGCAGCCCAGGCGGAGCGGGGGTTATTACAGATACGCAGTATTTT.

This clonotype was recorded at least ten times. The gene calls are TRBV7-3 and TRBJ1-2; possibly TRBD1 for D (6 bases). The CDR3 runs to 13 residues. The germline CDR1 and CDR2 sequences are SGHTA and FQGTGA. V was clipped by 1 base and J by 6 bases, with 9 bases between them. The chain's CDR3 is CASSLNRVDGYTF. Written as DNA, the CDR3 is TGTGCCAGCAGCTTAAACAGGGTGGATGGCTACACCTTC.

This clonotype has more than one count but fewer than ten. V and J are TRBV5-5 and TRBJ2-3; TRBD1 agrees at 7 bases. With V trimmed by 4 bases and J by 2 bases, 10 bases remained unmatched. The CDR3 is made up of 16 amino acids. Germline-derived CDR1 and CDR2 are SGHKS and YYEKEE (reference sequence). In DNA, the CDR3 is TGTGCCAGCAGCCGACAGGGCTCGAGGGACACAGATACGCAGTATTTT. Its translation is CASSRQGSRDTDTQYF.

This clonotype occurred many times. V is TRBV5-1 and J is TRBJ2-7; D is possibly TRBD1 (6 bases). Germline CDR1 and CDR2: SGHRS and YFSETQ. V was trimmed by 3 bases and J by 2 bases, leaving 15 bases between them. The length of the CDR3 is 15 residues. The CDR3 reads CASSSGTYSTYEQYF. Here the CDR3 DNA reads TGCGCCAGCAGCTCCGGGACATACTCCACCTACGAGCAGTACTTC.

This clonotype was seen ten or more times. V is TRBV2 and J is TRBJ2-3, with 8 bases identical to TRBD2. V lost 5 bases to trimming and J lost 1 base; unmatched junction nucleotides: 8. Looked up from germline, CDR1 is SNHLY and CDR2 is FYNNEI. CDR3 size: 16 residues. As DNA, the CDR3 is TGTGCCAGCAGTCGCGATAGCGGGGTCGGCACAGATACGCAGTATTTT. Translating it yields CASSRDSGVGTDTQYF. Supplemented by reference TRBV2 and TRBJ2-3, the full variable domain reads EPEVTQTPSHQVTQMGQEVILRCVPISNHLYFYWYRQILGQKVEFLVSFYNNEISEKSEIFDDQFSVERPDGSNFTLKIRSTKLEDSAMYFCASSRDSGVGTDTQYFGPGTRLTVL.

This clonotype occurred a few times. CDR3 in amino acids: CASSLGVGGPDNEQFF. The DNA for the CDR3 is TGTGCCAGCAGCTTAGGGGTGGGGGGGCCGGACAATGAGCAGTTCTTC. The J gene is TRBJ2-1, the V gene TRBV11-2, with D possibly matching TRBD2 (7 bases). CDR1 SGHAT and CDR2 FQNNGV come from the germline V gene. CDR3 size: 16 residues. The V and J ends lost 1 base and 5 bases respectively, with 15 bases between them.

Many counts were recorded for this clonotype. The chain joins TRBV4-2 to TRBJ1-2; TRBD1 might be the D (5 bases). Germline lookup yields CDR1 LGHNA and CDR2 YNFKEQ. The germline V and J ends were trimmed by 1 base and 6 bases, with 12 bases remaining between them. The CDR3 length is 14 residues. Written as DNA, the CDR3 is TGTGCCAGCAGCCAAGGGGGCAACCCGAATGGCTACACCTTC. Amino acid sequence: CASSQGGNPNGYTF.

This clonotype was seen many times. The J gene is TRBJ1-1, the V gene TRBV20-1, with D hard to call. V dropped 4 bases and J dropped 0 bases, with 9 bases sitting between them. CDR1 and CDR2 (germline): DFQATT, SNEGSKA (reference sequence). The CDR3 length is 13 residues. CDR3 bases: TGCAGTGCTAAACTCTACATGAACACTGAAGCTTTCTTT. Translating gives CSAKLYMNTEAFF.

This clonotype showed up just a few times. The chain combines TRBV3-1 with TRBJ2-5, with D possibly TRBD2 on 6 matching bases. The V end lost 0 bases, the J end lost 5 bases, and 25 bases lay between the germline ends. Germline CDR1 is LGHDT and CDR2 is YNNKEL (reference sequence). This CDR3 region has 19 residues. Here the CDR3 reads CASSQDLVGLRGVLETQYF. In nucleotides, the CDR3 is TGTGCCAGCAGCCAAGATCTTGTCGGGTTGCGGGGAGTTTTGGAGACCCAGTACTTC.

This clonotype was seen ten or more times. DNA for the CDR3: TGTGCCAGCAGCTTGTTCCGGGACAGCAAAAACATTCAGTACTTC. Protein product: CASSLFRDSKNIQYF. The chain recombines TRBV7-9 with TRBJ2-4; 7 bases fit TRBD1. The CDR3 runs 15 residues. CDR1 and CDR2 from the germline V gene are SEHNR and FQNEAQ (reference sequence). The V and J ends lost 3 bases and 3 bases, in that order; junction bases with no gene match: 5.

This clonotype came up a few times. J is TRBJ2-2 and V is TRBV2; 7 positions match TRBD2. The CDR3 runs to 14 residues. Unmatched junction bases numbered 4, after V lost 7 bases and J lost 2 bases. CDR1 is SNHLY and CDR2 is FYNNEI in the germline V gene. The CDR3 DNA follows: TGTGCCAGCATGGGAGGGCACAACACCGGGGAGCTGTTTTTT. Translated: CASMGGHNTGELFF.

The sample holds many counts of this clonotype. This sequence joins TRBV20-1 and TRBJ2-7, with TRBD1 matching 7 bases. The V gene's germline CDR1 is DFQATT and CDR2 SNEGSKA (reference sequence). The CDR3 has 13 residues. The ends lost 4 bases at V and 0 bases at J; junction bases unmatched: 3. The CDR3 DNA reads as TGCAGTGCTAAGGGACAGATCTCCTACGAGCAGTACTTC. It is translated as CSAKGQISYEQYF.

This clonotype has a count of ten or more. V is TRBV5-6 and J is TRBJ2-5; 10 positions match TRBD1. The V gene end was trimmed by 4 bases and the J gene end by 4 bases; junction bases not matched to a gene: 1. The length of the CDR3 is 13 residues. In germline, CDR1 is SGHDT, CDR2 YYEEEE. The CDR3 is CASSRDRGETQYF. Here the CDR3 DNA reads TGTGCCAGCAGCCGGGACAGGGGAGAGACCCAGTACTTC. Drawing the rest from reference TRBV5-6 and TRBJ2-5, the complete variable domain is DAGVTQSPTHLIKTRGQQVTLRCSPKSGHDTVSWYQQALGQGPQFIFQYYEEEERQRGNFPDRFSGHQFPNYSSELNVNALLLGDSALYLCASSRDRGETQYFGPGTRLLVL.

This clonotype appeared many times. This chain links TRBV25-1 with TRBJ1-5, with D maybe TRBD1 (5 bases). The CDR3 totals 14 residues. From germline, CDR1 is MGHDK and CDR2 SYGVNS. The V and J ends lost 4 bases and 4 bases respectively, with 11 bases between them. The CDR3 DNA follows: TGTGCCAGCAGTGGCCAGGGAGTTAATCAGCCCCAGCATTTT. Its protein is CASSGQGVNQPQHF.

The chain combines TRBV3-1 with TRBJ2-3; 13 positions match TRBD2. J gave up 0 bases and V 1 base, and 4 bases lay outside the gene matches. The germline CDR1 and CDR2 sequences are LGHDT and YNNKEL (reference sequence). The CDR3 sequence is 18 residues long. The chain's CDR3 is CASSQGTSGGSSTDTQYF. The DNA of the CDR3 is TGTGCCAGCAGCCAAGGGACTAGCGGGGGTTCTAGCACAGATACGCAGTATTTT.

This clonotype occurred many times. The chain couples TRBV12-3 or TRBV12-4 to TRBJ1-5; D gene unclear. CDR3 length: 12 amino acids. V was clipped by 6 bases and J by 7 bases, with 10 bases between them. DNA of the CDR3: TGTGCCAGCAGGTCTGAAGAGCAGCCCCAGCATTTT. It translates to CASRSEEQPQHF.

This chain's CDR3 is CASSPGTSGGAQETQYF. DNA for the CDR3: TGTGCCAGCAGCCCGGGGACTAGCGGGGGGGCTCAAGAGACCCAGTACTTC. The V gene is TRBV7-3, the J gene TRBJ2-5; 16 positions agree with TRBD2. The CDR3 is 17 amino acids. Trimming removed 5 bases from V and 2 bases from J; junction bases left unmatched: 5. Germline CDR1 reads SGHTA; CDR2 reads FQGTGA.

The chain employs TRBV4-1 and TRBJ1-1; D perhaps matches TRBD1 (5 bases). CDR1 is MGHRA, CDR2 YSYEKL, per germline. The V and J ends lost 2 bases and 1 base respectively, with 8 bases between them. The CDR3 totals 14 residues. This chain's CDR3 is CASSQIDRNTEAFF. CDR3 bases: TGCGCCAGCAGCCAAATAGACAGGAACACTGAAGCTTTCTTT.

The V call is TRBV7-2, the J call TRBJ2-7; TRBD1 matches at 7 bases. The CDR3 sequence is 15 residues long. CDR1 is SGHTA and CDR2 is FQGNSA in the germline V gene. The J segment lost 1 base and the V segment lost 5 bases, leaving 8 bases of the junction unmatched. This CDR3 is CASSAAGTDSYEQYF. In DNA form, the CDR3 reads TGTGCCAGCAGCGCCGCCGGGACAGATTCCTACGAGCAGTACTTC.

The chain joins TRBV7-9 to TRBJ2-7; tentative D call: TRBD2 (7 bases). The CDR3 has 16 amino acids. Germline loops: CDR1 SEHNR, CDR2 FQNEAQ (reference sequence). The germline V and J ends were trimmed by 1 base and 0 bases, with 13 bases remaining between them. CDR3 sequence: CASSLVAGAPSYEQYF. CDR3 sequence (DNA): TGTGCCAGCAGCTTAGTGGCGGGGGCCCCCTCCTACGAGCAGTACTTC.

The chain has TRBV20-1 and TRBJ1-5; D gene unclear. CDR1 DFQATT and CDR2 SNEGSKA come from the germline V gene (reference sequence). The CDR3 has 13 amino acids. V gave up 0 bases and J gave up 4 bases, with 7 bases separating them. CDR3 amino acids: CSARDLRNQPQHF. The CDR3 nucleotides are TGCAGTGCTAGAGATCTAAGGAATCAGCCCCAGCATTTT.

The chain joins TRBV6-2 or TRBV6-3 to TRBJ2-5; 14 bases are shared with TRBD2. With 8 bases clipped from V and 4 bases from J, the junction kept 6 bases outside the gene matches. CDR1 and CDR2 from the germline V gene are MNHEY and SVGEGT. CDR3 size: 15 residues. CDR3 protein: CASRLGTSGGETQYF. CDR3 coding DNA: TGTGCCAGCCGCCTCGGGACTAGCGGGGGAGAGACCCAGTACTTC.

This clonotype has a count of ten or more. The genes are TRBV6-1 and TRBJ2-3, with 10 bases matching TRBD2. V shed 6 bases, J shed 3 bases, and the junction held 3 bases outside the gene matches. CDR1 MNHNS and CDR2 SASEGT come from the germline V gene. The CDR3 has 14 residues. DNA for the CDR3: TGTGCCAGCAGGGGGACTAGCGAAACAGATACGCAGTATTTT. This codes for CASRGTSETDTQYF.